The 19 T cell receptor beta chains presented below share a single source sample, sequenced in a study of blood T cell repertoires in COVID-19. This table comes from immunoSEQ multiplex PCR, and its TCRdb copy is limited to in-frame clones, with some not included. The sample records about 210,000 clones, around nine tenths being singletons. What was sequenced was peripheral blood. These receptor sequences come from a man between 60 and 75 years old who had recovered from COVID-19.

This clone was seen only once. V and J are TRBV5-1 and TRBJ1-1; TRBD1 might be the D (5 bases). The V gene lost 4 bases and the J gene lost 3 bases, with 13 bases spanning the gap. This CDR3 spans 14 amino acids. Germline V gene data show CDR1 as SGHRS and CDR2 as YFSETQ. DNA of the CDR3: TGCGCCAGCAGCCCGGGGGGTTTGGACACTGAAGCTTTCTTT. Its protein product is CASSPGGLDTEAFF.

This clone was recorded only once. The chain uses TRBV11-2 and TRBJ2-1; D gene ambiguous. Germline V gene sequence: CDR1 SGHAT, CDR2 FQNNGV. Between the trimmed V and J ends, which lost 2 bases and 7 bases, there was a span of 6 bases. The CDR3 spans 12 residues. CDR3 residues: CASSLQVNEQFF. The CDR3 nucleotides read TGTGCCAGCAGCTTACAGGTAAATGAGCAGTTCTTC.

This chain links TRBV9 with TRBJ2-3; 12 positions match TRBD2. Germline-derived CDR1 and CDR2 are SGDLS and YYNGEE. This CDR3 has 18 residues. The trim removed 3 bases at V and 0 bases at J, leaving 8 bases unmatched. The CDR3 reads CASSGTSGVTFSTDTQYF. Here the CDR3 DNA reads TGTGCCAGCAGCGGGACTAGCGGGGTAACTTTTAGCACAGATACGCAGTATTTT.

The gene calls are TRBV10-3 and TRBJ1-2; 7 positions match TRBD1. The V segment lost 3 bases and the J segment 3 bases; nucleotides outside the gene matches: 1. This CDR3 spans 13 amino acids. The germline CDR1 and CDR2 sequences are ENHRY and SYGVKD. For the CDR3, the DNA is TGTGCCATCAGTGAAGACAGGGACTATGGCTACACCTTC. Its translation is CAISEDRDYGYTF.

The rearrangement links TRBV9 to TRBJ1-3, with TRBD1 matching over 12 bases. Germline CDR1 is SGDLS and CDR2 is YYNGEE. V dropped 0 bases and J dropped 4; count of bases not matched to a gene: 5. The length of the CDR3 is 17 residues. The CDR3 here is CASSVGAGQGAGNTIYF. The CDR3 bases are TGTGCCAGCAGCGTAGGGGCGGGACAGGGGGCAGGAAACACCATATATTTT.

The V call is TRBV3-1 (or the pseudogene TRBV3-2), the J call TRBJ2-5; D is ambiguous. This CDR3 is 16 amino acids long. Germline-derived CDR1 and CDR2 are LGHDT and YNNKEL (reference sequence). Trimming took off 1 base at V and 4 bases at J, with 16 bases between the two ends. The CDR3 region is CASSQGQFRLAETQYF. DNA of the CDR3: TGTGCCAGCAGCCAAGGGCAGTTCAGGCTTGCAGAGACCCAGTACTTC.

The CDR3 here is CASGLVREVSGEAYEQYF. The CDR3 DNA is TGTGCTAGTGGTTTGGTACGAGAGGTTAGCGGAGAGGCCTACGAGCAGTACTTC. The chain has TRBV12-5 and TRBJ2-7, with D possibly matching TRBD2 (6 bases). Germline CDR1 reads LGHNT; CDR2 reads FRNRAP. Trimming cost V 0 bases and J 2 bases, with 20 bases left between them. CDR3 length: 18 residues. The variable domain in full, completed from reference TRBV12-5 and TRBJ2-7, reads DARVTQTPRHKVTEMGQEVTMRCQPILGHNTVFWYRQTMMQGLELLAYFRNRAPLDDSGMPKDRFSAEMPDATLATLKIQPSEPRDSAVYFCASGLVREVSGEAYEQYFGPGTRLTVT.

The rearrangement joins TRBV10-3 to TRBJ1-4, with a tentative D call TRBD1 (6 bases). The V end was cut by 4 bases, the J end by 2 bases, with 17 bases between. This CDR3 region has 17 residues. The germline gives CDR1 ENHRY, CDR2 SYGVKD. The CDR3 sequence is CAISGERGASTNEKLFF. DNA for the CDR3: TGTGCCATCAGTGGGGAACGGGGGGCCTCGACTAATGAAAAACTGTTTTTT.

The J gene is TRBJ2-1, the V gene TRBV11-3; D ambiguous. This CDR3 comprises 14 residues. Germline lookup yields CDR1 SGHNT and CDR2 YENEEA. Trimming took off 5 bases at V and 4 bases at J, with 12 bases between the two ends. The CDR3 coding sequence is TGTGCCAGCAGCCCCACGCACGGTTACAATGAGCAGTTCTTC. This translates into CASSPTHGYNEQFF.

The J gene is TRBJ2-3, the V gene TRBV7-3; D unresolved. The CDR3 spans 13 residues. V lost 4 bases to trimming and J lost 6 bases, with 11 bases between them. CDR1 is SGHTA and CDR2 is FQGTGA in the germline V gene. CDR3 region: CASSSSNTDTQYF. CDR3 nucleotides: TGTGCCAGCAGCTCATCCAACACGGATACGCAGTATTTT.

The chain couples TRBV19 to TRBJ2-7; D perhaps matches TRBD1 (6 bases). CDR1 is LNHDA and CDR2 is SQIVND in the germline V gene (reference sequence). V was clipped by 7 bases and J by 2 bases, with 9 bases between them. This CDR3 region has 12 residues. CDR3 sequence (DNA): TGTGCCAGTACAGGGGCGACCTACGAGCAGTACTTC. It is translated as CASTGATYEQYF.

The chain couples TRBV4-3 to TRBJ2-6, with D maybe TRBD1 (6 bases). The CDR3 length is 18 residues. Trimming pared 0 bases from V and 0 bases from J, leaving 12 bases between. Looked up from germline, CDR1 is LGHNA and CDR2 is YSLEER. CDR3 residues: CASSQEGGRSSGANVLTF. CDR3 DNA: TGCGCCAGCAGCCAAGAAGGGGGAAGAAGCTCTGGGGCCAACGTCCTGACTTTC.

V is TRBV6-4 and J is TRBJ1-2, with 7 bases identical to TRBD1. The CDR3 totals 12 residues. CDR1 MRHNA and CDR2 SNTAGT come from the germline V gene. V lost 4 bases, J lost 4 bases, and 0 bases stayed unmatched. The chain's CDR3 is CASSGQGYGYTF. Here the CDR3 DNA reads TGTGCCAGCAGTGGACAGGGCTATGGCTACACCTTC.

The chain links TRBV3-1 (or the pseudogene TRBV3-2) to TRBJ2-3, with TRBD2 identical over 9 bases. Trimming took 3 bases from V and 2 from J; bases not matched to a gene: 6. The CDR3 sequence is 16 residues long. Germline loops: CDR1 LGHDT, CDR2 YNNKEL (reference sequence). The CDR3, as DNA: TGTGCCAGCAGCCAGGGGTCTAGCGGGGCCACAGATACGCAGTATTTT. Translation gives CASSQGSSGATDTQYF.

The J gene is TRBJ2-7, the V gene TRBV2, with 9 bases fitting TRBD1. Germline V gives CDR1 SNHLY, CDR2 FYNNEI. The CDR3 runs to 12 residues. With 3 bases clipped from V and 12 bases from J, the junction kept 6 bases outside the gene matches. CDR3 sequence: CASSDDRGFLYF. In DNA form, the CDR3 reads TGTGCCAGCAGTGACGACAGGGGGTTTCTGTACTTC. Full variable domain (rest looked up from reference TRBV2 and TRBJ2-7): EPEVTQTPSHQVTQMGQEVILRCVPISNHLYFYWYRQILGQKVEFLVSFYNNEISEKSEIFDDQFSVERPDGSNFTLKIRSTKLEDSAMYFCASSDDRGFLYFGPGTRLTVT.

V and J are TRBV7-3 and TRBJ2-7; 10 nucleotides align to TRBD1. Germline CDR1 reads SGHTA; CDR2 reads FQGTGA. V shed 3 bases and J 5 bases; nucleotides not matched to a gene: 4. The CDR3 has 14 residues. In nucleotides, the CDR3 is TGTGCCAGCAGCTTCGGGACAGGGGTCGACGAGCAGTACTTC. Amino acids: CASSFGTGVDEQYF.

V is TRBV19 and J is TRBJ2-3; 7 positions agree with TRBD1. Germline V gene lookup returns CDR1 LNHDA and CDR2 SQIVND (reference sequence). The CDR3 spans 16 residues. V was pared by 7 bases and J by 0 bases, with 10 bases of the junction left unmatched. Here the CDR3 DNA reads TGTGCCAGTACTAACAGGGGCAGGGGGAGCACAGATACGCAGTATTTT. This encodes CASTNRGRGSTDTQYF.

The chain combines TRBV5-4 with TRBJ2-7, with 9 bases matching TRBD1. The junction had 4 bases not matched to a gene; V was cut back by 3 bases and J by 0 bases. Germline loops: CDR1 SGHNT, CDR2 YYREEE (reference sequence). The CDR3 spans 15 residues. CDR3 in amino acids: CASSSGTGFSYEQYF. For the CDR3, the DNA is TGTGCCAGCAGCTCCGGGACAGGGTTCTCCTACGAGCAGTACTTC.

The chain joins TRBV4-3 to TRBJ2-1; perhaps TRBD2 as D (5 bases). Germline V gene sequence: CDR1 LGHNA, CDR2 YSLEER. V lost 4 bases, J lost 10 bases, and 17 bases lay in between. This CDR3 has 14 amino acids. CDR3 DNA sequence: TGCGCCAGCAGCCTCAAGATAGAGCGGTCGGAGCAGTTCTTC. Encoded protein: CASSLKIERSEQFF.